These 21 T cell receptor beta chains were all obtained from the same sample, sequenced in a study of blood T cell repertoires in COVID-19 (TCRdb year 2020). The library came from the immunoSEQ multiplex PCR assay. TCRdb limited this immuneACCESS table to in-frame rearrangements with V and J called. A share of clones is missing; checked studies link under half to unresolved V genes, and the rest is unexplained. The sample table holds hundreds of thousands of clones, of which around 87% were seen once. The ten biggest clones cover approximately 1% of the sample. The sequenced sample was PBMCs or T cells enriched from blood (not recorded which). These receptors were taken from a man in his late teens or twenties who had recovered from COVID-19.

J is TRBJ2-7 and V is TRBV19, with D possibly TRBD1 on 6 matching bases. Germline V gene lookup returns CDR1 LNHDA and CDR2 SQIVND (reference sequence). This CDR3 has 13 amino acids. Trimming took off 5 bases at V and 7 bases at J, with 15 bases between the two ends. The CDR3 nucleotides are TGTGCCAGTAGTGAACAGGGAATGAGGGAGCAGTACTTC. It is translated as CASSEQGMREQYF.

V is TRBV9 and J is TRBJ2-1, with 14 bases lining up with TRBD2. The length of the CDR3 is 17 residues. V was pared by 5 bases and J by 7 bases, with 11 bases of the junction left unmatched. Germline loops: CDR1 SGDLS, CDR2 YYNGEE. CDR3 protein: CASRPGLAGAIGNEQFF. CDR3 nucleotides: TGTGCCAGCAGACCGGGACTAGCGGGAGCCATCGGGAATGAGCAGTTCTTC.

The gene calls are TRBV27 and TRBJ1-1; D call uncertain. Trimming cost V 5 bases and J 8 bases, with 15 bases left between them. The germline V gene encodes CDR1 MNHEY and CDR2 SMNVEV (reference sequence). The CDR3 spans 13 residues. The CDR3 region is CASSPPRPAEAFF. The CDR3 DNA follows: TGTGCCAGCAGTCCCCCCAGGCCGGCCGAAGCTTTCTTT.

The chain recombines TRBV20-1 with TRBJ1-4; D ambiguous. V lost 6 bases and J 0 bases, leaving 2 bases between the germline ends. The germline gives CDR1 DFQATT, CDR2 SNEGSKA (reference sequence). The CDR3 spans 11 residues. The CDR3 here is CSATTNEKLFF. CDR3 in DNA: TGCAGTGCCACAACTAATGAAAAACTGTTTTTT.

The CDR3: CASSLGQGAYEQYF. As DNA, the CDR3 is TGTGCCAGCAGCCTGGGACAGGGGGCTTACGAGCAGTACTTC. The V call is TRBV11-2, the J call TRBJ2-7; TRBD1 agrees at 12 bases. The V gene end was trimmed by 5 bases and the J gene end by 4 bases; junction bases not matched to a gene: 3. Germline V gene data show CDR1 as SGHAT and CDR2 as FQNNGV. CDR3 length equals 14 residues.

The chain has TRBV27 and TRBJ1-1, with 10 bases matching TRBD1. The CDR3 extends over 15 amino acids. V dropped 5 bases and J dropped 11; count of bases not matched to a gene: 14. Per the germline V gene, CDR1 is MNHEY and CDR2 is SMNVEV (reference sequence). Here the CDR3 DNA reads TGTGCCAGCAGTCGTTCGGGACAGGGGAACTTTGGGGCTTTCTTT. Translating gives CASSRSGQGNFGAFF.

V gene TRBV20-1 combines with J gene TRBJ2-3, with D possibly TRBD2 on 6 matching bases. V was clipped by 2 bases and J by 9 bases, with 9 bases between them. The CDR3 extends over 11 amino acids. Germline V lookup: CDR1 DFQATT, CDR2 SNEGSKA (reference sequence). DNA for the CDR3: TGCAGTGCTAGACTAGCGAAGACGCAGTATTTT. Translating it yields CSARLAKTQYF.

The rearrangement joins TRBV9 to TRBJ1-3; D is ambiguous. V lost 3 bases, J lost 7 bases, and 8 bases lay in between. The CDR3 is 12 amino acids. CDR1 is SGDLS, CDR2 YYNGEE, per germline. In DNA form, the CDR3 reads TGTGCCAGCAGCGGACTCCTGAACACCATATATTTT. This sequence encodes CASSGLLNTIYF.

The chain links TRBV27 to TRBJ1-2; D is undetermined. With 4 bases removed from V and 1 base from J, the gap between germline ends came to 7 bases. This CDR3 has 13 amino acids. CDR1 is MNHEY, CDR2 SMNVEV, per germline (reference sequence). CDR3 protein: CASSYASNYGYTF. The CDR3 nucleotides are TGTGCCAGCAGTTATGCCAGTAACTATGGCTACACCTTC.

V and J are TRBV10-3 and TRBJ1-5, with 8 bases lining up with TRBD1. J gave up 7 bases and V 0 bases, and 2 bases lay outside the gene matches. The V gene's germline CDR1 is ENHRY and CDR2 SYGVKD. CDR3 length equals 14 residues. The CDR3 DNA is TGTGCCATCAGTGAGTCCCAGGGGGCACAGCCCCAGCATTTT. It specifies CAISESQGAQPQHF.

J is TRBJ2-1 and V is TRBV7-2, with D possibly TRBD1 on 6 matching bases. The CDR3 consists of 14 residues. V was clipped by 5 bases and J by 0 bases, with 8 bases between them. Per the germline V gene, CDR1 is SGHTA and CDR2 is FQGNSA. The chain's CDR3 is CASSPRGSYNEQFF. The CDR3 nucleotides read TGTGCCAGCAGCCCCAGGGGCTCCTACAATGAGCAGTTCTTC.

The chain employs TRBV10-3 and TRBJ2-7; D unclear. The V end lost 7 bases, the J end lost 4 bases, and 8 bases lay between the germline ends. This CDR3 has 11 amino acids. The germline V gene encodes CDR1 ENHRY and CDR2 SYGVKD. In DNA form, the CDR3 reads TGTGCCATCAAGACGGAGTACGAGCAGTACTTC. This encodes CAIKTEYEQYF.

Only one count was recorded for this clone. The CDR3 sequence: CASSLERGYSYEQYF. CDR3 nucleotide sequence: TGTGCCAGCAGCTTAGAGCGCGGGTACTCCTACGAGCAGTACTTC. The J gene is TRBJ2-7, the V gene TRBV7-9; a possible D gene is TRBD2 (5 bases). CDR1 is SEHNR and CDR2 is FQNEAQ in the germline V gene (reference sequence). Trimming stripped 1 base from V and 0 bases from J, with 10 bases between. The CDR3 totals 15 residues.

CDR3 DNA: TGTGCCACCCTCCGGACAGGGTGGGGAAACACCATATATTTT. It codes for CATLRTGWGNTIYF. The chain combines TRBV24-1 with TRBJ1-3; 8 bases are shared with TRBD1. With 9 bases clipped from V and 4 bases from J, the junction kept 7 bases outside the gene matches. The germline CDR1 and CDR2 sequences are KGHDR and SFDVKD. The length of the CDR3 is 14 residues.

The CDR3 sequence is CASSDPGQGIAEAFF. CDR3 DNA sequence: TGTGCCAGCAGCGACCCAGGACAGGGAATCGCTGAAGCTTTCTTT. This sequence joins TRBV27 and TRBJ1-1; 8 bases are a match to TRBD1. CDR1 MNHEY and CDR2 SMNVEV come from the germline V gene (reference sequence). The CDR3 extends over 15 amino acids. V was clipped by 6 bases and J by 6 bases; unmatched bases: 12.

This chain uses TRBV18 with TRBJ2-3; D uncertain. The CDR3 totals 12 residues. V lost 3 bases, J lost 2 bases, and 3 bases lay in between. CDR1 KGHSH and CDR2 LQKENI come from the germline V gene. Written as DNA, the CDR3 is TGTGCCAGCTCACCGTACACAGATACGCAGTATTTT. Encoded protein: CASSPYTDTQYF.

This chain uses TRBV15 with TRBJ2-1; D unclear. Between the trimmed V and J ends, which lost 1 base and 9 bases, there was a span of 13 bases. CDR1 and CDR2 (germline): LNHNV, YYDKDF (reference sequence). There are 14 residues in the CDR3. The CDR3 spells CATSRVSAGSEQFF. In DNA, the CDR3 is TGTGCCACCAGCAGAGTTTCTGCCGGGTCTGAGCAGTTCTTC. Variable domain in full (rest from reference TRBV15 and TRBJ2-1): DAMVIQNPRYQVTQFGKPVTLSCSQTLNHNVMYWYQQKSSQAPKLLFHYYDKDFNNEADTPDNFQSRRPNTSFCFLDIRSPGLGDTAMYLCATSRVSAGSEQFFGPGTRLTVL.

The chain has TRBV29-1 and TRBJ2-6, with a tentative D call TRBD1 (5 bases). The germline gives CDR1 SQVTM, CDR2 ANQGSEA. V shed 5 bases and J shed 0 bases, with 8 bases lying between them. CDR3 length: 14 amino acids. This chain's CDR3 is CSVPTASGANVLTF. CDR3 DNA sequence: TGCAGCGTTCCGACAGCCTCTGGGGCCAACGTCCTGACTTTC.

The rearrangement uses TRBV24-1 and TRBJ1-2; maybe TRBD1 (6 bases). CDR3 length equals 14 residues. The ends were cut back, 2 bases at V and 4 bases at J, with 10 bases in the middle. Per germline, CDR1 KGHDR and CDR2 SFDVKD. CDR3 sequence reads: CATSDSTGPYGYTF. Here the CDR3 DNA reads TGTGCCACCAGTGATTCGACAGGACCCTATGGCTACACCTTC.

The chain links TRBV7-6 to TRBJ1-3; D is uncertain. The V gene's germline CDR1 is SGHVS and CDR2 FNYEAQ. The CDR3 has 17 residues. Trimming removed 4 bases from V and 1 base from J, with 17 bases in between. The chain's CDR3 is CASSSTYGRLSGNTIYF. CDR3 bases: TGTGCCAGCAGCTCCACCTATGGGAGACTGTCTGGAAACACCATATATTTT.

Comments on this clone: Other DNA sequences in this sample translate to the same CDR3. The chain carries TRBV7-9 and TRBJ1-5; 7 positions match TRBD1. The junction had 2 bases not matched to a gene; V was cut back by 5 bases and J by 1 base. The CDR3 extends over 14 amino acids. Germline CDR1 reads SEHNR; CDR2 reads FQNEAQ (reference sequence). In DNA, the CDR3 is TGTGCCAGCAGCCAGGGACAGAGCAATCAGCCCCAGCATTTT. Translation: CASSQGQSNQPQHF.